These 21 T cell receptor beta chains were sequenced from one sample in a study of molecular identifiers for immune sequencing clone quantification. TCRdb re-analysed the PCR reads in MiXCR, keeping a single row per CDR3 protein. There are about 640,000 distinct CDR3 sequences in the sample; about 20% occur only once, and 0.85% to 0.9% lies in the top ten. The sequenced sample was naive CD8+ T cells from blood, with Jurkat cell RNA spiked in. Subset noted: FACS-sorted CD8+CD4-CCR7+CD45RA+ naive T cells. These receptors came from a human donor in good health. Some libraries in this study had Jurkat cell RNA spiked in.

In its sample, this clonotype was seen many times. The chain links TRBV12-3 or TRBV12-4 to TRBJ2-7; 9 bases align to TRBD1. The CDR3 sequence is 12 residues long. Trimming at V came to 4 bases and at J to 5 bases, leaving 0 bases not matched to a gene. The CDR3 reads CASSWTGDEQYF. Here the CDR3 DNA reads TGTGCCAGCAGTTGGACAGGGGACGAGCAGTACTTC.

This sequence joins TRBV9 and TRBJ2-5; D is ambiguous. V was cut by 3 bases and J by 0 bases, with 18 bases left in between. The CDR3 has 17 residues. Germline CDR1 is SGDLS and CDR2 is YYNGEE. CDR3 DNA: TGTGCCAGCAGCGGACCCCGGGTAGCCTCATACCAAGAGACCCAGTACTTC. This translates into CASSGPRVASYQETQYF.

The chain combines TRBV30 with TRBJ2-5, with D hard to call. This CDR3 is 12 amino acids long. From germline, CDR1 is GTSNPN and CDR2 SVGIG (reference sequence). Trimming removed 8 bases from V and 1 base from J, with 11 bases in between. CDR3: CARNRVQETQYF. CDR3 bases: TGTGCCCGGAATCGGGTCCAAGAGACCCAGTACTTC.

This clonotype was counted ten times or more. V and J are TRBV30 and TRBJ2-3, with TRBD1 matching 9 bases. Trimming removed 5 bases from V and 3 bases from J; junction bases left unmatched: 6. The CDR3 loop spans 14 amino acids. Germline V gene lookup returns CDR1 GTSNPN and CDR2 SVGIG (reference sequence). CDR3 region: CAWGGGQGTDTQYF. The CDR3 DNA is TGTGCCTGGGGAGGGGGACAGGGAACAGATACGCAGTATTTT. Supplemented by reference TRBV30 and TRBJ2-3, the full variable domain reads SQTIHQWPATLVQPVGSPLSLECTVEGTSNPNLYWYRQAAGRGLQLLFYSVGIGQISSEVPQNLSASRPQDRQFILSSKKLLLSDSGFYLCAWGGGQGTDTQYFGPGTRLTVL.

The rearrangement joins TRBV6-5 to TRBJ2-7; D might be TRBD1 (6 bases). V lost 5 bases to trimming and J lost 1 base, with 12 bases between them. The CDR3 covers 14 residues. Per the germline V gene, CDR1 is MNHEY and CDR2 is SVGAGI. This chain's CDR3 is CASSVTGLSYEQYF. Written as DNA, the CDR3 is TGTGCCAGCAGTGTCACAGGGTTGTCCTACGAGCAGTACTTC.

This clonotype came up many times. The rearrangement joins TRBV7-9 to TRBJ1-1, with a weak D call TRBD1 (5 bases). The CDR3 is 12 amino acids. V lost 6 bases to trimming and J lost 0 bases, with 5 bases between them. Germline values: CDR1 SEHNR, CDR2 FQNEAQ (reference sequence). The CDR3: CASRGVNTEAFF. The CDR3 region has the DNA TGTGCCAGCAGAGGGGTGAACACTGAAGCTTTCTTT.

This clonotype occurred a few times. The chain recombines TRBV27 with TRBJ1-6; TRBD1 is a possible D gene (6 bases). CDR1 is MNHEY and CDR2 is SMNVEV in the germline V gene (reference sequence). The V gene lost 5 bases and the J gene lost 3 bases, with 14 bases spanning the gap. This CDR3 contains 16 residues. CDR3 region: CASSPQGINYNSPLHF. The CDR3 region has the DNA TGTGCCAGCAGTCCACAGGGTATCAACTATAATTCACCCCTCCACTTT.

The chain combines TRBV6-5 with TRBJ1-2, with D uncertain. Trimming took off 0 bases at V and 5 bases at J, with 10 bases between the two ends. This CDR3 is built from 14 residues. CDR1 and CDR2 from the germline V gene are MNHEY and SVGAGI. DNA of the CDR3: TGTGCCAGCAGTTACTCAGGCAGCCGTTATGGCTACACCTTC. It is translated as CASSYSGSRYGYTF.

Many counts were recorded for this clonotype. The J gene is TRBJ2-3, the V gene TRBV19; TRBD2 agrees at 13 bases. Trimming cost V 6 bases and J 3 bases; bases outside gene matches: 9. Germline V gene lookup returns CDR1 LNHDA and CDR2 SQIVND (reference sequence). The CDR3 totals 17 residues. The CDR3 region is CASSKLAGGPVTDTQYF. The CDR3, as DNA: TGTGCCAGTAGCAAACTAGCGGGAGGGCCCGTGACAGATACGCAGTATTTT.

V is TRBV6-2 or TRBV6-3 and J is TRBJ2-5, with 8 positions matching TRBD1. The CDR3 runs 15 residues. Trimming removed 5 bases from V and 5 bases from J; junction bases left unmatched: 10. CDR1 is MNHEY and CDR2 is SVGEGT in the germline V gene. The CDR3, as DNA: TGTGCCAGCAGTCCTTGGACAGGGCAGTGGGAGACCCAGTACTTC. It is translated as CASSPWTGQWETQYF.

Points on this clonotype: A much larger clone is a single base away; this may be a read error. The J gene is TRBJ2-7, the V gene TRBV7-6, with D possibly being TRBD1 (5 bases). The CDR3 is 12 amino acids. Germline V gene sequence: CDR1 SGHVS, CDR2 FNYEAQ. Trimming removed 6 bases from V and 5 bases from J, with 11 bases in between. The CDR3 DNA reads TGTGCCAGCAGTCGCGACAGCGACGAGCAGTACTTC. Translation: CASSRDSDEQYF.

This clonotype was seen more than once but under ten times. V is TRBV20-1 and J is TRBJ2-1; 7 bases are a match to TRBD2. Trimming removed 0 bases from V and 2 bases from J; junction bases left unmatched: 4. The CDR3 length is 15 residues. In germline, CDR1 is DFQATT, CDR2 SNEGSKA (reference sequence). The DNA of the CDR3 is TGCAGTGCTAGAGACCTCCGGGGGGCCTACAATGAGCAGTTCTTC. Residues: CSARDLRGAYNEQFF.

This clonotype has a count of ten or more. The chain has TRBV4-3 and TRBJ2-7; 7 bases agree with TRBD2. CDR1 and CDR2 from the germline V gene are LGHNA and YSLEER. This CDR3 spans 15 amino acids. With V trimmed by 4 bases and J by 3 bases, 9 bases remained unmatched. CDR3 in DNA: TGCGCCAGCAGCCCCGGGACTACCCCGGGCTACGAGCAGTACTTC. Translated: CASSPGTTPGYEQYF.

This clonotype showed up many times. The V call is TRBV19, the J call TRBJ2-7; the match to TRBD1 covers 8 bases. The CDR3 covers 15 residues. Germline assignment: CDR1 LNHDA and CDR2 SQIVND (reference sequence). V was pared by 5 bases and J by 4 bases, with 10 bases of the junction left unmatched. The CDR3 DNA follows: TGTGCCAGTAGTCCCGGACAGGGAGCGGTGTACGAGCAGTACTTC. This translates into CASSPGQGAVYEQYF.

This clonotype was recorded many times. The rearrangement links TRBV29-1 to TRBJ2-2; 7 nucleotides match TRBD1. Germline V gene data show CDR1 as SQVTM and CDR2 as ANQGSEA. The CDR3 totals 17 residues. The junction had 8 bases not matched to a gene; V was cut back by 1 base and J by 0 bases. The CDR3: CSVEAARDRPNTGELFF. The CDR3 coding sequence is TGCAGCGTTGAAGCGGCTCGGGACAGACCGAACACCGGGGAGCTGTTTTTT.

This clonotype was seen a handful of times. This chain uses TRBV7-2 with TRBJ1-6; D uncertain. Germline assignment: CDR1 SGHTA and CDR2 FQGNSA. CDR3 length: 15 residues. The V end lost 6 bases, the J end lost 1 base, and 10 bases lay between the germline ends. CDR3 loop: CASSRVESYNSPLHF. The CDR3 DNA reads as TGTGCCAGCAGTCGGGTGGAGTCCTATAATTCACCCCTCCACTTT. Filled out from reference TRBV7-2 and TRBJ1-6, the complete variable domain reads GAGVSQSPSNKVTEKGKDVELRCDPISGHTALYWYRQSLGQGLEFLIYFQGNSAPDKSGLPSDRFSAERTGGSVSTLTIQRTQQEDSAVYLCASSRVESYNSPLHFGNGTRLTVT.

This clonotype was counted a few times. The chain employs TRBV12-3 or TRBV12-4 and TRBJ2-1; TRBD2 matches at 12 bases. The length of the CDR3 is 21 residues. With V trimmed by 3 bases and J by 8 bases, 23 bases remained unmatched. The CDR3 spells CASSFSYGARTSGTLMDEQFF. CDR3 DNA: TGTGCCAGCAGTTTTTCATACGGGGCGAGGACTAGCGGGACCCTAATGGATGAGCAGTTCTTC.

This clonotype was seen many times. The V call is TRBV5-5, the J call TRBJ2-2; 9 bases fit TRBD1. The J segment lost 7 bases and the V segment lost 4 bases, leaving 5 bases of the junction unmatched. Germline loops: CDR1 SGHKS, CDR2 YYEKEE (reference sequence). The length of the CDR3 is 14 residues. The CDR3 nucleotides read TGTGCCAGCAGCGCCGGGACAGGGATCGGGGAGCTGTTTTTT. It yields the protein CASSAGTGIGELFF.

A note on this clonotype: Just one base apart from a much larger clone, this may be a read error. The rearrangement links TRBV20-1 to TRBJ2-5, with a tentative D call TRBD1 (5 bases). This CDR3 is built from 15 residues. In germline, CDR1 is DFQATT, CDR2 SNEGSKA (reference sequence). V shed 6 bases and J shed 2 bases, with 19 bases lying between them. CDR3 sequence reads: CSAYPIGDWQETQYF. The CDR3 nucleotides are TGCAGTGCCTACCCAATAGGGGATTGGCAAGAGACCCAGTACTTC.

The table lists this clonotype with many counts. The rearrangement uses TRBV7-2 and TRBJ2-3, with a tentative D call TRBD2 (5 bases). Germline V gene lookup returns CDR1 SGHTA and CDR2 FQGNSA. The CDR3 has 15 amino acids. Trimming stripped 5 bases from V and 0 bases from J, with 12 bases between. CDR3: CASSPRWTSTDTQYF. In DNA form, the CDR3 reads TGTGCCAGCAGCCCCCGTTGGACTAGCACAGATACGCAGTATTTT.

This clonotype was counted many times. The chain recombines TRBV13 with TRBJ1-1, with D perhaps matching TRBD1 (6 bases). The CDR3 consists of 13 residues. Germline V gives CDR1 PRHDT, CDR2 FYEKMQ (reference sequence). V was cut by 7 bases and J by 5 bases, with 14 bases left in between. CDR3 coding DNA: TGTGCCAGCACCTCCGGGGGCAGGACTGAAGCTTTCTTT. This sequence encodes CASTSGGRTEAFF.